This entry lists 30 T cell receptor beta chains sequenced from one sample in a study of response to subunit inactivated influenza vaccine. TCRdb analysed the RT-PCR reads with MiXCR anew, one entry per CDR3 protein. The repertoire consists of hundreds of thousands of distinct CDR3 sequences, with 7.6% occurring once and the leading ten covering roughly 13%. The source was PBMCs from blood, collected less than 30 months after vaccination. The receptors shown here come from a man between 50 and 75 years old who received an inactivated influenza vaccine.

The sample holds many counts of this clonotype. This chain uses TRBV20-1 with TRBJ2-7; D not resolved. The CDR3 length is 8 residues. Germline V gene lookup returns CDR1 DFQATT and CDR2 SNEGSKA (reference sequence). The CDR3 region is CNQHEQYF. For the CDR3, the DNA is TGCAACCAACACGAGCAGTACTTC.

This clonotype was seen a few times. The chain joins TRBV3-1 to TRBJ2-1; 8 bases line up with TRBD2. The germline V gene has CDR1 LGHDT and CDR2 YNNKEL (reference sequence). CDR3 length equals 16 residues. V lost 4 bases, J lost 3 bases, and 8 bases stayed unmatched. The chain's CDR3 is CASSPLGRGVYNEQFF. The CDR3 region has the DNA TGTGCCAGCAGCCCCCTCGGGCGGGGGGTCTACAATGAGCAGTTCTTC.

Of note for this clonotype: One end of the junction does not line up with germline, which may come from a read error. DNA of the CDR3: TGTGCCAGCTGCCACCGTTCGCTTACAGGGGAACGGAACACTGAAGCTTTCTTT. It yields the protein CASCHRSLTGERNTEAFF. This chain connects TRBV3-1 to TRBJ1-1; 7 nucleotides match TRBD1. CDR1 LGHDT and CDR2 YNNKEL come from the germline V gene (reference sequence). The CDR3 spans 18 residues.

This clonotype was seen more than once but under ten times. This sequence joins TRBV7-6 and TRBJ2-7; tentatively, D is TRBD2 (6 bases). The CDR3 runs to 18 residues. Germline CDR1 and CDR2: SGHVS and FNYEAQ. Trimming removed 1 base from V and 5 bases from J, with 24 bases in between. Written as DNA, the CDR3 is TGTGCCAGCAGCTTAGGTGTACCAACCGGGGGAGGAAGCAACGAGCAGTACTTC. Encoded protein: CASSLGVPTGGGSNEQYF.

This clonotype was recorded a few times. The V and J genes are TRBV6-6 and TRBJ2-7; no clear D. The germline gives CDR1 MNHNY, CDR2 SVGAGI (reference sequence). The V end was cut by 8 bases, the J end by 5 bases, with 16 bases between. This CDR3 region has 13 residues. In nucleotides, the CDR3 is TGTGCCAGCGCAGACATCTCCATCCACGAGCAGTACTTC. This encodes CASADISIHEQYF.

There are a few counts of this clonotype. V usage is TRBV29-1 and J usage is TRBJ2-1, with 16 positions matching TRBD2. Germline lookup yields CDR1 SQVTM and CDR2 ANQGSEA. The CDR3 spans 14 residues. V trimming: 4 bases; J trimming: 9 bases; junction bases outside the gene matches: 3. DNA of the CDR3: TGCAGCGTTGCGGGGACTAGCGGGGGGGGTGAGCAGTTCTTC. It is translated as CSVAGTSGGGEQFF.

Ten or more counts support this clonotype. The V call is TRBV5-1, the J call TRBJ2-2, with D maybe TRBD2 (6 bases). V was pared by 4 bases and J by 6 bases, with 19 bases between. Germline CDR1 and CDR2: SGHRS and YFSETQ. The CDR3 spans 16 residues. CDR3: CASSLIPGDGSGELFF. Here the CDR3 DNA reads TGCGCCAGCAGCCTTATCCCGGGGGATGGGTCCGGGGAGCTGTTTTTT.

This clonotype has only one observation. The chain links TRBV5-6 to TRBJ2-3, with 10 bases matching TRBD1. CDR1 and CDR2 (germline): SGHDT, YYEEEE. This CDR3 has 14 amino acids. The ends lost 5 bases at V and 6 bases at J; junction bases unmatched: 6. The CDR3 is CASSPPDRGDTQYF. CDR3 bases: TGTGCCAGCAGTCCCCCGGACAGGGGGGATACGCAGTATTTT.

This clonotype was picked up a small number of times. V usage is TRBV29-1 and J usage is TRBJ2-7; no definite D call. The V and J ends lost 8 bases and 3 bases respectively, with 14 bases between them. Germline values: CDR1 SQVTM, CDR2 ANQGSEA. CDR3 length: 12 amino acids. The CDR3, as DNA: TGCAGCATATCGATTAGCCGCTACGAGCAGTACTTC. Its translation: CSISISRYEQYF.

This chain uses TRBV24-1 with TRBJ2-1; possibly TRBD1 or TRBD2 for D (5 bases each). The CDR3 runs 12 residues. Per germline, CDR1 KGHDR and CDR2 SFDVKD. V lost 3 bases, J lost 9 bases, and 8 bases lay in between. CDR3 sequence (DNA): TGTGCCACCAGTGATGGGGGTGGTGAGCAGTTCTTC. Translated: CATSDGGGEQFF.

The rearrangement links TRBV11-2 to TRBJ2-7; 9 nucleotides align to TRBD2. The CDR3 consists of 14 residues. J was trimmed by 4 bases and V by 4 bases; bases with no gene match: 5. The germline V gene encodes CDR1 SGHAT and CDR2 FQNNGV. The CDR3 reads CASSSSGNRYEQYF. DNA of the CDR3: TGTGCCAGCAGCTCTAGCGGGAATCGGTACGAGCAGTACTTC. Looking up the rest from reference TRBV11-2 and TRBJ2-7 gives the full variable domain: EAGVAQSPRYKIIEKRQSVAFWCNPISGHATLYWYQQILGQGPKLLIQFQNNGVVDDSQLPKDRFSAERLKGVDSTLKIQPAKLEDSAVYLCASSSSGNRYEQYFGPGTRLTVT.

This clonotype has more than one count but fewer than ten. The gene calls are TRBV6-5 and TRBJ1-1, with 9 nucleotides matching TRBD1. Germline V gene sequence: CDR1 MNHEY, CDR2 SVGAGI. V lost 4 bases and J lost 0; bases outside the gene matches: 9. This CDR3 is 17 amino acids long. The CDR3 loop is CASSSPGQGLMNTEAFF. The CDR3 region has the DNA TGTGCCAGCAGTTCACCGGGACAGGGACTAATGAACACTGAAGCTTTCTTT.

This clonotype appeared many times. The V gene is TRBV5-1, the J gene TRBJ2-1; TRBD2 aligns across 8 bases. The germline CDR1 and CDR2 sequences are SGHRS and YFSETQ. The CDR3 consists of 13 residues. The V gene end was trimmed by 5 bases and the J gene end by 6 bases; junction bases not matched to a gene: 4. The CDR3 DNA reads TGCGCCAGCAGAACCGGGACTAGCAATGAGCAGTTCTTC. Amino acids: CASRTGTSNEQFF.

The J gene is TRBJ2-5, the V gene TRBV19, with 7 bases identical to TRBD1. Germline V gene lookup returns CDR1 LNHDA and CDR2 SQIVND (reference sequence). Trimming cost V 8 bases and J 5 bases; bases outside gene matches: 11. The CDR3 loop spans 14 amino acids. The CDR3 loop reads CASSRDSLRETQYF. The CDR3 DNA is TGTGCCAGTTCACGGGACAGCTTAAGGGAGACCCAGTACTTC.

This clonotype has more than one count but fewer than ten. The chain carries TRBV5-5 and TRBJ2-7; D may match TRBD1 or TRBD2 (5 bases each). V was pared by 2 bases and J by 7 bases, with 16 bases between. Germline loops: CDR1 SGHKS, CDR2 YYEKEE (reference sequence). The CDR3 has 14 amino acids. The CDR3 loop is CASSFGDRLLEQYF. CDR3 bases: TGTGCCAGCAGCTTTGGGGACCGCCTACTGGAGCAGTACTTC.

The chain combines TRBV19 with TRBJ2-2; 9 nucleotides align to TRBD2. Trimming took 0 bases from V and 6 from J; bases not matched to a gene: 5. The length of the CDR3 is 16 residues. Germline loops: CDR1 LNHDA, CDR2 SQIVND (reference sequence). This CDR3 is CASSIEAGGRAGELFF. CDR3 coding DNA: TGTGCCAGTAGTATAGAAGCGGGAGGCCGGGCCGGGGAGCTGTTTTTT.

This clonotype showed up many times. In nucleotides, the CDR3 is TGTGCCAGCAGATCAGGGGCGCTGAGCAATCAGCCCCAGCATTTT. This encodes CASRSGALSNQPQHF. This chain links TRBV6-1 with TRBJ1-5; possible D gene TRBD1, 6 bases. Trimming removed 6 bases at V and 1 base at J, with 13 bases between. Germline loops: CDR1 MNHNS, CDR2 SASEGT. The CDR3 runs 15 residues.

This clonotype was detected a few times. CDR3: CASTSLRDQPFF. As DNA, the CDR3 is TGTGCCAGCACCTCCCTGCGGGACCAGCCGTTCTTC. This chain uses TRBV12-3 or TRBV12-4 with TRBJ2-1; D might be TRBD2 (6 bases). Between the trimmed V and J ends, which lost 7 bases and 15 bases, there was a span of 19 bases. The CDR3 covers 12 residues.

This clonotype was counted a few times. The CDR3 protein is CASSTREGRTGELFF. CDR3 coding DNA: TGTGCCAGCAGCACCCGGGAGGGCCGGACCGGGGAGCTGTTTTTT. The chain carries TRBV12-3 or TRBV12-4 and TRBJ2-2; TRBD2 matches 8 bases. V shed 6 bases and J 5 bases; nucleotides not matched to a gene: 8. The CDR3 extends over 15 amino acids.

The J gene is TRBJ2-3, the V gene TRBV7-3, with 7 bases identical to TRBD2. The CDR3 length is 16 residues. CDR1 SGHTA and CDR2 FQGTGA come from the germline V gene. Unmatched junction bases numbered 11, after V lost 6 bases and J lost 2 bases. CDR3 residues: CASSPWAGTNTDTQYF. The CDR3 nucleotides read TGTGCCAGCAGTCCATGGGCCGGGACTAACACAGATACGCAGTATTTT.

This clonotype was counted at least ten times. The DNA of the CDR3 is TGCGCCAGCTCCCCGGGGGGGCGACACACCGGGGAGCTGTTTTTT. Translating gives CASSPGGRHTGELFF. The chain combines TRBV5-1 with TRBJ2-2, with 8 positions matching TRBD2. There are 15 residues in the CDR3. Looked up from germline, CDR1 is SGHRS and CDR2 is YFSETQ. V gave up 7 bases and J gave up 3 bases; unmatched junction bases: 8. Full variable domain (missing parts from reference TRBV5-1 and TRBJ2-2): KAGVTQTPRYLIKTRGQQVTLSCSPISGHRSVSWYQQTPGQGLQFLFEYFSETQRNKGNFPGRFSGRQFSNSRSEMNVSTLELGDSALYLCASSPGGRHTGELFFGEGSRLTVL.

This clonotype was counted many times. The genes are TRBV18 and TRBJ2-1; possibly TRBD1 for D (6 bases). CDR3 length: 16 residues. Germline loops: CDR1 KGHSH, CDR2 LQKENI. The V gene lost 2 bases and the J gene lost 4 bases, with 15 bases spanning the gap. The CDR3 loop reads CASSPYPAGTYNEQFF. The CDR3 bases are TGTGCCAGCTCACCATATCCGGCAGGGACATACAATGAGCAGTTCTTC.

The chain combines TRBV25-1 with TRBJ2-6; 8 nucleotides line up with TRBD1. V shed 5 bases and J 0 bases; nucleotides not matched to a gene: 9. This CDR3 contains 18 residues. Germline CDR1 MGHDK, CDR2 SYGVNS. CDR3 bases: TGTGCCAGCAGTCTAACCGGGACAGGATCCTCTGGGGCCAACGTCCTGACTTTC. It codes for CASSLTGTGSSGANVLTF.

This clonotype was detected only a few times. The chain employs TRBV15 and TRBJ2-2; TRBD2 aligns across 9 bases. J lost 5 bases, V lost 1 base, and 5 bases had no gene match. The CDR3 extends over 16 amino acids. The germline V gene encodes CDR1 LNHNV and CDR2 YYDKDF (reference sequence). DNA for the CDR3: TGTGCCACCAGCAGAGGGTTAGCGGGAGAAACCGGGGAGCTGTTTTTT. As protein: CATSRGLAGETGELFF.

This clonotype came up a few times. This sequence joins TRBV20-1 and TRBJ2-5, with D tentatively TRBD1 (5 bases). In germline, CDR1 is DFQATT, CDR2 SNEGSKA (reference sequence). The CDR3 has 15 residues. The ends were cut back, 4 bases at V and 2 bases at J, with 17 bases in the middle. CDR3 amino acids: CSANRQRIPQETQYF. CDR3 DNA: TGCAGTGCTAATCGACAGCGCATCCCTCAAGAGACCCAGTACTTC.

The chain uses TRBV4-3 and TRBJ2-5, with D possibly matching TRBD2 (5 bases). This CDR3 comprises 14 residues. Germline V CDR1 and CDR2: LGHNA, YSLEER. Trimming took off 0 bases at V and 5 bases at J, with 10 bases between the two ends. Here the CDR3 reads CASSQDVTGETQYF. The CDR3 bases are TGCGCCAGCAGCCAAGATGTTACGGGGGAGACCCAGTACTTC.

This clonotype came up many times. CDR3 residues: CASSLQEIYGYTF. The CDR3, as DNA: TGTGCCAGCAGCTTACAGGAAATCTATGGCTACACCTTC. The chain uses TRBV11-2 and TRBJ1-2; D remains ambiguous. With 2 bases removed from V and 4 bases from J, the gap between germline ends came to 8 bases. CDR1 is SGHAT, CDR2 FQNNGV, per germline. The CDR3 has 13 residues.

This clonotype was seen more than once but under ten times. The genes are TRBV7-2 and TRBJ1-4, with D perhaps matching TRBD1 (6 bases). Trimming removed 5 bases at V and 11 bases at J, with 21 bases between. The CDR3 has 15 residues. Germline CDR1 SGHTA, CDR2 FQGNSA. The CDR3 reads CASSRSRGPAGKLFF. CDR3 nucleotides: TGTGCCAGCAGCCGCTCGCGGGGGCCGGCGGGGAAACTGTTTTTT.

The chain uses TRBV12-3 or TRBV12-4 and TRBJ2-1; D assignment may be TRBD1 or TRBD2 (5 bases each). This CDR3 is built from 13 residues. Trimming removed 6 bases at V and 6 bases at J, with 12 bases between. The CDR3 loop reads CASSRGGPNEQFF. DNA of the CDR3: TGTGCCAGCAGCCGTGGGGGTCCCAATGAGCAGTTCTTC.

This rearrangement joins TRBV4-1 to TRBJ2-1, with D tentatively TRBD2 (6 bases). CDR1 and CDR2 from the germline V gene are MGHRA and YSYEKL. Trimming took 4 bases from V and 8 from J, leaving 21 bases between them. This CDR3 region has 16 residues. Here the CDR3 reads CASSPLAGTSSDEQFF. The CDR3 bases are TGCGCCAGCAGCCCCCTGGCGGGGACTTCGAGCGATGAGCAGTTCTTC.